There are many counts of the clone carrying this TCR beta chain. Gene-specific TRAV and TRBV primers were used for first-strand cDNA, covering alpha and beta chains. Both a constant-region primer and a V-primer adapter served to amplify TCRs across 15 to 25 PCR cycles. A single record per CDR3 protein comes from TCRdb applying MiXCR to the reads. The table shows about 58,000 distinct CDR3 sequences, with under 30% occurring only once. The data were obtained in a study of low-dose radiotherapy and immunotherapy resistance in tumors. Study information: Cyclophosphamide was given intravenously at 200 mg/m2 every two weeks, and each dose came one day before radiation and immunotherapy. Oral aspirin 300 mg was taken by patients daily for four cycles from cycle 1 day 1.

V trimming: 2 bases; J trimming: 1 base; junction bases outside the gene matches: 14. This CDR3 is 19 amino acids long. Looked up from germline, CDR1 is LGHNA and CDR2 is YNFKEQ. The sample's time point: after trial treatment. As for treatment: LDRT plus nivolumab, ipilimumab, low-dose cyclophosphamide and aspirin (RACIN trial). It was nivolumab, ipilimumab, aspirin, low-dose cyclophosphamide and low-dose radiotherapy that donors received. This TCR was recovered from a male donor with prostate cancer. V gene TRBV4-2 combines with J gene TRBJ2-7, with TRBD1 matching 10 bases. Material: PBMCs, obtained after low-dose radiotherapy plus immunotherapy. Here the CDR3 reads CASSQLRTGQGGRSYEQYF. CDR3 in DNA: TGTGCCAGCAGCCAACTCAGGACCGGACAGGGGGGACGATCCTACGAGCAGTACTTC.